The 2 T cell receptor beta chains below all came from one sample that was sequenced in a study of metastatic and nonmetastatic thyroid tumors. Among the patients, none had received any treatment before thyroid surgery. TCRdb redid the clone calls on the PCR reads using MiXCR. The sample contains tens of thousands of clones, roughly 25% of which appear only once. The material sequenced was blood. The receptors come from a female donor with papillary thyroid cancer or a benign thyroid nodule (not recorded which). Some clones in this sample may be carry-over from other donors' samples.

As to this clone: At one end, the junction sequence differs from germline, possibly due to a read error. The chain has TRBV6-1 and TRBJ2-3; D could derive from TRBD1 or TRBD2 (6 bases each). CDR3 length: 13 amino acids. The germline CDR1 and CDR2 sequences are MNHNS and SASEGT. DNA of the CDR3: TGTGCCAGCATATCAACGGGGGCAGATACTCAGTATTTT. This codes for CASISTGADTQYF.

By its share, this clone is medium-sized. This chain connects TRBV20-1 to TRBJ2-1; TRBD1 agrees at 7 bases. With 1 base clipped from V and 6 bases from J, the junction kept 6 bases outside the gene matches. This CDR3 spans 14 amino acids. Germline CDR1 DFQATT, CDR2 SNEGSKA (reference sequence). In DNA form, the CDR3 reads TGCAGTGCTAGAGGGGACAGAGAGTTCAATGAGCAGTTCTTC. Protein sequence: CSARGDREFNEQFF.